The 5 T cell receptor beta chains below were found in one sample sequenced in a study of blood T cell repertoires in COVID-19. Here immunoSEQ multiplex PCR was the method, and the copy in TCRdb shows in-frame clones only, minus some. The top ten clones hold 22% of a sample with about 22,000 clones, over 70% of them seen once. The sequencing sample was made of peripheral blood. The source of these receptors is a man older than 75 with active or convalescent COVID-19.

The chain has TRBV7-3 and TRBJ2-2; D call uncertain. Between the trimmed V and J ends, which lost 2 bases and 3 bases, there was a span of 10 bases. The CDR3 contains 15 residues. The V gene's germline CDR1 is SGHTA and CDR2 FQGTGA. CDR3 nucleotides: TGTGCCAGCAGCTTAGGAACAGACCACACCGGGGAGCTGTTTTTT. Encoded protein: CASSLGTDHTGELFF.

The V and J genes are TRBV15 and TRBJ1-4, with TRBD1 as a possible D gene (5 bases). CDR3 length: 16 residues. Germline V gene data show CDR1 as LNHNV and CDR2 as YYDKDF (reference sequence). The V and J ends lost 1 base and 0 bases respectively, with 9 bases between them. For the CDR3, the DNA is TGTGCCACCAGCAGAGGGGTCAGGGCAACTAATGAAAAACTGTTTTTT. Its translation: CATSRGVRATNEKLFF. Combining the CDR3 with reference TRBV15 and TRBJ1-4 gives the whole variable domain DAMVIQNPRYQVTQFGKPVTLSCSQTLNHNVMYWYQQKSSQAPKLLFHYYDKDFNNEADTPDNFQSRRPNTSFCFLDIRSPGLGDTAMYLCATSRGVRATNEKLFFGSGTQLSVL.

The rearrangement joins TRBV11-3 to TRBJ1-1, with D hard to call. This CDR3 region has 13 residues. V lost 1 base and J lost 3, with 6 bases in between. CDR1 is SGHNT and CDR2 is YENEEA in the germline V gene. The CDR3 DNA reads as TGTGCCAGCAGCTTAGGGTCAGACACTGAAGCTTTCTTT. As protein: CASSLGSDTEAFF. Full variable domain (missing parts from reference TRBV11-3 and TRBJ1-1): EAGVVQSPRYKIIEKKQPVAFWCNPISGHNTLYWYLQNLGQGPELLIRYENEEAVDDSQLPKDRFSAERLKGVDSTLKIQPAELGDSAVYLCASSLGSDTEAFFGQGTRLTVV.

This clone has a single count. This sequence joins TRBV2 and TRBJ1-2, with 7 bases fitting TRBD1. This CDR3 comprises 14 residues. Trimming at V came to 7 bases and at J to 4 bases, leaving 9 bases not matched to a gene. CDR1 SNHLY and CDR2 FYNNEI come from the germline V gene. The CDR3: CASKTQGDGYGYTF. DNA for the CDR3: TGTGCCAGCAAAACCCAGGGGGATGGCTATGGCTACACCTTC.

A single count supports this clone. This chain joins TRBV7-8 and TRBJ2-7; the match to TRBD2 covers 7 bases. Germline values: CDR1 SGHVS, CDR2 FQNEAQ. This CDR3 spans 16 amino acids. Trimming at V came to 3 bases and at J to 9 bases, leaving 17 bases not matched to a gene. Here the CDR3 reads CASSFGSAGPTGVQYF. The DNA of the CDR3 is TGTGCCAGCAGCTTCGGCTCAGCGGGGCCCACGGGAGTGCAGTACTTC. The variable domain in full, with the rest retrieved from reference TRBV7-8 and TRBJ2-7, is GAGVSQSPRYKVAKRGQDVALRCDPISGHVSLFWYQQALGQGPEFLTYFQNEAQLDKSGLPSDRFFAERPEGSVSTLKIQRTQQEDSAVYLCASSFGSAGPTGVQYFGPGTRLTVT.